This TCR beta chain originates from a study of shared clonotypes between healthy human individuals (TCRdb year 2020). With regard to the full study: A couple of women and three men aged 18 to 49 years were included in the cohort. Blood TCR repertoires of five healthy adults were deeply sequenced to estimate repertoire size and the extent of clonotype sharing between individuals. To increase sequencing depth and limit assay-specific biases, different laboratories used diverse techniques to prepare libraries and sequence TCR repertoires. Per donor, three plates each were used for CD4 naive and CD4 memory, two for CD8 naive, and one for CD8 memory. Each donor's leukapheresis produced roughly between about 0.9 and 9.5 billion PBMCs.

TCR CDR3 regions were amplified from genomic DNA by multiplex PCR using the deep immunoSEQ assay. For each cell subset, the extracted genomic DNA was distributed evenly across all wells of several immunoSEQ 96-well plates, and each plate served as one replicate. For sorted subsets, 150 to 200 ng genomic DNA, equal to about 30,000 T cell genomes, was loaded into each replicate PCR. Purified libraries were quantified with a Qubit 3.0 fluorometer, sized on a Bioanalyzer 2100, and re-quantified with the KAPA Library Quantification kit. Every immunoSEQ 96-well plate was sequenced on a separate single-read 150-cycle Illumina NextSeq 550 flow cell. Per the authors' processing: Because only junctional sequences without quality scores were contained in the immunoSEQ output, filtering matching that applied to full-length reads could not be performed. To assign V/J genes and CDR3, sequences were annotated against IMGT germline references using PyIR, a Python wrapper for IgBLAST v1.9. Reads with weak V/J assignments (E-value above 1e-6), missing CDR3, stop codons, out-of-frame junctions, or ambiguous translated residues were removed. V3J clonotypes were defined as sequences sharing the same inferred V gene, J gene, and CDR3 amino acid sequence. Percentage overlap between repertoires was computed as shared unique clonotypes divided by the size of the smaller repertoire. Repertoire richness was assessed with RTK rarefaction, the Chao1 estimator, and Recon v2.1 estimates of unobserved clonotypes. Generation probabilities for all TCRbeta clonotypes obtained by the gDNA method from a handful of donors were computed using OLGA. This is the immuneACCESS table as TCRdb keeps it, with only in-frame sequences that have V and J called. A part of the clones is gone; compared with another copy, unresolved V genes explain less than half, and the rest is unexplained. Clonal size and the V and J genes are those of that table, whereas D and trimming came from the DNA. Within this sample are about 1.9 million clones, with 85% to 95% of them counted one time only. Clones ranked in the top ten supply about 1.7% of the sample.

CD8 naive samples were obtained by positive selection for CCR7 among CD45RO-negative cells, yielding a CD45RA+CCR7+ population from which TemRA cells were excluded. Donors were healthy HIV-negative adults with no recently reported acute infections or vaccinations. Only Caucasian adults living in Nashville, Tennessee, USA were represented among the donors. Blood was obtained by leukapheresis, after which PBMCs were separated by Ficoll-Histopaque density gradient centrifugation and cryopreserved in liquid nitrogen vapor phase. Analytical flow cytometry was used to check the purity and quantity of each magnetically sorted T cell population. Genomic DNA was isolated from every sorted fraction and measured by UV absorbance on a Nanodrop 2000c. The germline V gene gives CDR1 as WSHSY and CDR2 as SAAADI. Trimming removed 1 base from V and 2 bases from J, leaving 16 bases between the germline ends. The CDR3 numbers 17 residues from cysteine through phenylalanine. The only DNA kept is the CDR3, 51 bases in frame from the first base.

Summary of the overall study and its limitations: Incomplete sequencing was indicated by rarefaction of sorted-subset datasets, despite the large sequencing depth. Pairwise subsampling indicated that sequencing depth was expected to affect the degree of clonotype sharing among donors. Naive subsets generally had larger estimated clonotype richness than memory subsets did. Only blood was sampled, and tissue TCR repertoires likely differ from those in blood. Across a handful of donors, around 5% of naive CD4, roughly 3.5% of naive CD8, under 2.5% of memory CD4, and under 0.45% of memory CD8 clonotypes were shared. The small number of donors limited the genetic and exposure-history diversity represented. Compared with non-shared clonotypes, the clonotypes found in all four sorted-subset donors had higher generation probabilities.

A note on this clone: It lacks a known antigen. Base qualities were left out, and no much larger clone turns up one base away.

Sequencing was carried out using naive CD8+ T cells from PBMCs. The cell subset or site label, as the study defines it: CD45RA+CCR7+. The receptor chain draws on TRBV10-2 and TRBJ2-3, with the D gene not clear enough to name. The receptor comes from a young man in good health. Some clones in this sample may be carry-over from other donors' samples. The sequenced DNA is TGCGCCAGCAGTGAGTTTGAGTATGGCGGTTTCACAGATACGCAGTATTTT. Its coded protein is CASSEFEYGGFTDTQYF.